Shown below are 18 T cell receptor beta chains from a single sample sequenced in a study of CD8 T cells in Susac syndrome. With random hexamers, about 0.5 to 1 ug RNA was reverse transcribed. TCRdb called the immunoSEQ multiplex PCR reads again in MiXCR, with one record for every CDR3 protein. The repertoire has about 210,000 distinct CDR3 sequences, 95% of them found once; the top ten carry around 0.099%. The sequenced material came from CD4+ T cells from PBMCs. All receptors come from a human donor with multiple sclerosis.

The V and J genes are TRBV6-5 and TRBJ2-1, with 10 positions matching TRBD1. In germline, CDR1 is MNHEY, CDR2 SVGAGI. V shed 5 bases and J 6 bases; nucleotides not matched to a gene: 7. The CDR3 extends over 15 amino acids. Written as DNA, the CDR3 is TGTGCCAGCAGTGCCGGGACAGGGGTTCGCAATGAGCAGTTCTTC. As protein: CASSAGTGVRNEQFF.

The chain couples TRBV5-1 to TRBJ1-1; D may be TRBD1 (6 bases). CDR1 and CDR2 from the germline V gene are SGHRS and YFSETQ. There are 11 residues in the CDR3. The V end lost 4 bases, the J end lost 12 bases, and 13 bases lay between the germline ends. The CDR3 region is CASSKQGTTFF. In DNA, the CDR3 is TGCGCCAGCAGCAAACAGGGTACAACTTTCTTT. Based on the CDR3 plus reference TRBV5-1 and TRBJ1-1, the full variable domain is KAGVTQTPRYLIKTRGQQVTLSCSPISGHRSVSWYQQTPGQGLQFLFEYFSETQRNKGNFPGRFSGRQFSNSRSEMNVSTLELGDSALYLCASSKQGTTFFGQGTRLTVV.

The rearrangement links TRBV28 to TRBJ1-5; D not resolved. CDR3 length: 15 residues. CDR1 MDHEN and CDR2 SYDVKM come from the germline V gene. The V gene lost 5 bases and the J gene lost 2 bases, with 13 bases spanning the gap. The CDR3, as DNA: TGTGCCAGCAGTCTTACAGCCGGGGGCAATCAGCCCCAGCATTTT. It is translated as CASSLTAGGNQPQHF.

This chain connects TRBV10-2 to TRBJ1-5; D not resolved. This CDR3 contains 15 residues. V was shortened by 0 bases and J by 2 bases, with 8 bases between the two germline ends. The germline V gene has CDR1 WSHSY and CDR2 SAAADI. CDR3 region: CASSESSSGNQPQHF. In DNA form, the CDR3 reads TGCGCCAGCAGTGAGTCCTCTTCTGGCAATCAGCCCCAGCATTTT.

The V call is TRBV9, the J call TRBJ2-5; D might be TRBD1 (6 bases). The germline gives CDR1 SGDLS, CDR2 YYNGEE. The CDR3 runs to 16 residues. Trimming removed 6 bases from V and 5 bases from J, with 23 bases in between. For the CDR3, the DNA is TGTGCCAGCACTCAGGCGACAGGTGGTGGTTGGGAGACCCAGTACTTC. It translates to CASTQATGGGWETQYF.

The chain couples TRBV3-1 to TRBJ2-3; the match to TRBD2 covers 10 bases. Germline trimming cut 6 bases from V and 11 bases from J; bases unmatched to any gene: 8. The CDR3 contains 13 residues. Looked up from germline, CDR1 is LGHDT and CDR2 is YNNKEL (reference sequence). The CDR3 sequence is CASRDLAGARQYF. CDR3 in DNA: TGTGCCAGCAGAGATCTAGCGGGGGCCCGGCAGTATTTT.

This clonotype has just one count. J is TRBJ2-7 and V is TRBV7-9; 9 bases align to TRBD2. Germline assignment: CDR1 SEHNR and CDR2 FQNEAQ (reference sequence). The CDR3 consists of 17 residues. V was clipped by 1 base and J by 3 bases; unmatched bases: 10. CDR3 sequence (DNA): TGTGCCAGCAGCTTAGGTAGCCTAGCGGGAAAGAACTACGAGCAGTACTTC. Protein product: CASSLGSLAGKNYEQYF. Complete variable domain (other parts from reference TRBV7-9 and TRBJ2-7): DTGVSQNPRHKITKRGQNVTFRCDPISEHNRLYWYRQTLGQGPEFLTYFQNEAQLEKSRLLSDRFSAERPKGSFSTLEIQRTEQGDSAMYLCASSLGSLAGKNYEQYFGPGTRLTVT.

This clonotype was detected only a few times. The chain joins TRBV5-1 to TRBJ2-5; the match to TRBD2 covers 8 bases. The CDR3 is 14 amino acids. The germline CDR1 and CDR2 sequences are SGHRS and YFSETQ. J gave up 5 bases and V 1 base, and 4 bases lay outside the gene matches. CDR3 amino acids: CASSLRAGAETQYF. DNA of the CDR3: TGCGCCAGCAGCTTGCGAGCGGGGGCGGAGACCCAGTACTTC.

This clonotype was detected once. The V gene is TRBV7-2, the J gene TRBJ2-1; D gene unclear. V lost 3 bases to trimming and J lost 12 bases, with 15 bases between them. The CDR3 sequence is 13 residues long. Looked up from germline, CDR1 is SGHTA and CDR2 is FQGNSA. CDR3 region: CASSFSRLARQFF. The CDR3 coding sequence is TGTGCCAGCAGCTTCTCCCGACTGGCACGGCAGTTCTTC.

The CDR3 spells CASKEPTDTQYF. The CDR3 bases are TGCGCCAGCAAGGAACCCACAGATACGCAGTATTTT. V and J are TRBV5-1 and TRBJ2-3; D gene uncertain. The CDR3 sequence is 12 residues long. Trimming cost V 6 bases and J 2 bases, with 7 bases left between them. Germline V gene sequence: CDR1 SGHRS, CDR2 YFSETQ.

CDR3 in amino acids: CASGDRGPYEQYF. The CDR3 nucleotides read TGTGCCAGTGGGGACAGGGGACCCTACGAGCAGTACTTC. The V call is TRBV6-5, the J call TRBJ2-7; 10 nucleotides line up with TRBD1. This CDR3 is 13 amino acids long. Trimming removed 9 bases from V and 2 bases from J; junction bases left unmatched: 4. Germline V CDR1 and CDR2: MNHEY, SVGAGI.

The chain links TRBV19 to TRBJ2-7; TRBD1 matches at 10 bases. This CDR3 spans 16 amino acids. V was pared by 4 bases and J by 2 bases, with 8 bases of the junction left unmatched. Germline-derived CDR1 and CDR2 are LNHDA and SQIVND (reference sequence). The CDR3 nucleotides are TGTGCCAGTAGTACGCTACCGGGACAGGGGACCTACGAGCAGTACTTC. This gives the protein CASSTLPGQGTYEQYF.

The chain uses TRBV6-5 and TRBJ2-5, with a possible D match to TRBD2 (7 bases). Germline CDR1 and CDR2: MNHEY and SVGAGI. This CDR3 is 14 amino acids long. Trimming removed 6 bases at V and 5 bases at J, with 16 bases between. CDR3 region: CASRRGALRETQYF. The CDR3 bases are TGTGCCAGCAGACGGGGGGCGCTACGGGAGACCCAGTACTTC.

This chain uses TRBV24-1 with TRBJ2-5, with TRBD1 matching 11 bases. V shed 4 bases, J shed 7 bases, and the junction held 10 bases outside the gene matches. Germline assignment: CDR1 KGHDR and CDR2 SFDVKD. The CDR3 covers 16 residues. CDR3 region: CATSDSGTGGLGTQYF. CDR3 nucleotides: TGTGCCACCAGTGACTCCGGGACAGGGGGGCTCGGGACCCAGTACTTC.

V is TRBV5-6 and J is TRBJ2-7; 9 nucleotides agree with TRBD1. The CDR3 loop spans 15 amino acids. The V and J ends lost 4 bases and 3 bases, in that order; junction bases with no gene match: 8. Germline assignment: CDR1 SGHDT and CDR2 YYEEEE. The CDR3 region has the DNA TGTGCCAGCAGCATTCCGGGACAGGGCTACTACGAGCAGTACTTC. It codes for CASSIPGQGYYEQYF. Full variable domain (rest looked up from reference TRBV5-6 and TRBJ2-7): DAGVTQSPTHLIKTRGQQVTLRCSPKSGHDTVSWYQQALGQGPQFIFQYYEEEERQRGNFPDRFSGHQFPNYSSELNVNALLLGDSALYLCASSIPGQGYYEQYFGPGTRLTVT.

V is TRBV3-1 and J is TRBJ2-7; TRBD1 is a possible D gene (6 bases). The germline gives CDR1 LGHDT, CDR2 YNNKEL (reference sequence). V dropped 3 bases and J dropped 2 bases, with 20 bases sitting between them. CDR3 length: 17 residues. CDR3 sequence (DNA): TGTGCCAGCAGCCAGGGACACTTCCGAGTAATTACCTACGAGCAGTACTTC. Translating gives CASSQGHFRVITYEQYF.

This chain joins TRBV7-2 and TRBJ1-2; 7 bases are a match to TRBD1. Unmatched junction bases numbered 7, after V lost 5 bases and J lost 4 bases. Germline values: CDR1 SGHTA, CDR2 FQGNSA. The CDR3 spans 14 residues. The CDR3 DNA sequence: TGTGCCAGCAGCCCTAGGACAGGCACCTATGGCTACACCTTC. The encoded protein is CASSPRTGTYGYTF.

The V gene is TRBV4-1, the J gene TRBJ2-4, with D unclear. The CDR3 is made up of 17 amino acids. Germline values: CDR1 MGHRA, CDR2 YSYEKL. Trimming took off 0 bases at V and 0 bases at J, with 12 bases between the two ends. DNA for the CDR3: TGCGCCAGCAGCCAAGACGCCGGGCCTGTAGCCAAAAACATTCAGTACTTC. It codes for CASSQDAGPVAKNIQYF.